These 3 T cell receptor beta chains originate from one sample sequenced in a study of early T cells in non-severe SARS-CoV-2 infection. TCRdb re-called the 5' RACE reads with MiXCR, one entry per CDR3 protein. Among some 80,000 distinct CDR3 sequences listed, around 13% were seen once. Source material: whole blood. These receptors originate from an adult who was a healthcare worker with PCR-confirmed SARS-CoV-2 infection or an uninfected control (not recorded which).

The chain has TRBV5-1 and TRBJ1-2; D uncertain. The CDR3 consists of 14 residues. Germline V CDR1 and CDR2: SGHRS, YFSETQ. Trimming left V 0 bases short and J 0 bases short, with 6 bases between. CDR3 in amino acids: CASSLALSNYGYTF. The CDR3 bases are TGCGCCAGCAGCTTGGCCTTGTCTAACTATGGCTACACCTTC.

This clonotype was detected ten times or more. The genes are TRBV25-1 and TRBJ1-1; 9 bases map to TRBD1. The V gene's germline CDR1 is MGHDK and CDR2 SYGVNS. The CDR3 sequence is 14 residues long. V lost 5 bases, J lost 4 bases, and 5 bases stayed unmatched. In DNA form, the CDR3 reads TGTGCCAGCAGTCCTGGACAGGGGAGCACTGAAGCTTTCTTT. Translation: CASSPGQGSTEAFF.

This clonotype was picked up many times. The CDR3 sequence is CASSLVIPGQGTFF. In DNA form, the CDR3 reads TGTGCCAGCAGTTTGGTCATTCCGGGACAGGGGACGTTCTTC. The rearrangement joins TRBV12-3 or TRBV12-4 to TRBJ2-1, with 10 bases lining up with TRBD1. CDR3 length: 14 residues. With V trimmed by 3 bases and J by 15 bases, 11 bases remained unmatched.